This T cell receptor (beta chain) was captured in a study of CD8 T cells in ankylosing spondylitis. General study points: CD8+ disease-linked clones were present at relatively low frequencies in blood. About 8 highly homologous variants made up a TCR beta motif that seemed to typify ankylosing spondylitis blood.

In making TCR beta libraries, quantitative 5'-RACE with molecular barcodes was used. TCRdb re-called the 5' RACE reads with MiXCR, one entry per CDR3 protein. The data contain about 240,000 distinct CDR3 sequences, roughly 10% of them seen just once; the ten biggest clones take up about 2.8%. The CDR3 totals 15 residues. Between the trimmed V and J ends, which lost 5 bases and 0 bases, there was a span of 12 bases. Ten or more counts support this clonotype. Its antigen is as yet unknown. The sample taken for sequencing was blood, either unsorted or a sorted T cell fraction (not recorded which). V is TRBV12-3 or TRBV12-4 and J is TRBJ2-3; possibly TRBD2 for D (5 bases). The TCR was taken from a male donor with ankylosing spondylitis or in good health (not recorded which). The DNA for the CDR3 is TGTGCCAGCAGTCCCAGCGGAACTAGCACAGATACGCAGTATTTT. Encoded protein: CASSPSGTSTDTQYF.